Reported below is one T cell receptor (beta chain). In its sample, this clonotype was seen a few times. Its binding antigen is unknown. No clone much larger than this one lies a single base away; base qualities are absent. The sample comes from a study of early T cells in non-severe SARS-CoV-2 infection (dated by TCRdb to the early 2020s). General notes on the study: Because TCR sequencing relied on bulk RNA taken from unsorted whole blood, pairing of alpha and beta chains was not possible.

Study-level results and caveats: VDJdb matching was skewed toward anti-spike CD8 responses and likely underestimated virus-specific expansions, missing private and CD4 specificities.

Libraries were built with 5' RACE. Sequencing relied on a NextSeq 500. To correct for sequencing error and PCR bias, the TCR library protocol tagged individual cDNA molecules with unique molecular identifiers. Both TCR alpha and beta chains were sequenced, and tight co-correlation was observed between alpha and beta sequence abundances in each sample. The paper's processing steps were these. V gene, J gene and CDR3 annotation of TCR sequences was performed with Decombinator V4. Expanded TCRs were defined as changing significantly between any two time points under a Poisson model with p below 0.0001. TCR abundances were normalised to the total number of TCRs sequenced in each sample and reported as counts per million. MAIT TCRs were defined by TRAV1-2 paired with TRAJ12, TRAJ20 or TRAJ33, and iNKT TCRs by TRAV10 paired with TRAJ18. VDJdb, accessed 1 November 2021, was searched for CMV, EBV and SARS-CoV-2 annotated TCRs, with TCRs annotated for multiple antigens excluded. TCRdb reprocessing: public reads trimmed at Q25 with fastp, clones called with MiXCR, in-frame beta chains kept. When rows share a CDR3 protein, they turn into one entry using the most common DNA and genes. The V and J calls come from TCRdb's annotation, not from the publication. This sample has tens of thousands of distinct CDR3 sequences in its table, and around 9% of those were observed once. The top ten clonotypes cover 17% of the sample.

V ends up 3 bases short and J 7 bases short, with an unmatched junction base count of 11. Spanning cysteine to phenylalanine, the CDR3 consists of 15 amino acids. Here the CDR3 DNA is all that survives: 45 bases in frame from base 1. The germline V gene supplies CDR1 MNHEY and CDR2 SVGEGT. Set within a cohort of healthcare workers in London, UK, this nested case-control study involved weekly PCR testing of nasopharyngeal swabs along with blood sampling. Healthcare workers were recruited during the week of the UK lockdown, between 23 and 31 March 2020, and followed weekly for up to roughly 16 weeks. The sequence came from an adult who was a healthcare worker with PCR-confirmed SARS-CoV-2 infection or an uninfected control (not recorded which). This chain joins TRBV6-2 or TRBV6-3 to TRBJ2-7, with TRBD2 matching 8 junction bases. Sequenced: whole blood. The nucleotide sequence reads TGTGCCAGCAGTTATCGCTTAGCGGGATCGCGGGAGCAGTACTTC. Its product reads: CASSYRLAGSREQYF.